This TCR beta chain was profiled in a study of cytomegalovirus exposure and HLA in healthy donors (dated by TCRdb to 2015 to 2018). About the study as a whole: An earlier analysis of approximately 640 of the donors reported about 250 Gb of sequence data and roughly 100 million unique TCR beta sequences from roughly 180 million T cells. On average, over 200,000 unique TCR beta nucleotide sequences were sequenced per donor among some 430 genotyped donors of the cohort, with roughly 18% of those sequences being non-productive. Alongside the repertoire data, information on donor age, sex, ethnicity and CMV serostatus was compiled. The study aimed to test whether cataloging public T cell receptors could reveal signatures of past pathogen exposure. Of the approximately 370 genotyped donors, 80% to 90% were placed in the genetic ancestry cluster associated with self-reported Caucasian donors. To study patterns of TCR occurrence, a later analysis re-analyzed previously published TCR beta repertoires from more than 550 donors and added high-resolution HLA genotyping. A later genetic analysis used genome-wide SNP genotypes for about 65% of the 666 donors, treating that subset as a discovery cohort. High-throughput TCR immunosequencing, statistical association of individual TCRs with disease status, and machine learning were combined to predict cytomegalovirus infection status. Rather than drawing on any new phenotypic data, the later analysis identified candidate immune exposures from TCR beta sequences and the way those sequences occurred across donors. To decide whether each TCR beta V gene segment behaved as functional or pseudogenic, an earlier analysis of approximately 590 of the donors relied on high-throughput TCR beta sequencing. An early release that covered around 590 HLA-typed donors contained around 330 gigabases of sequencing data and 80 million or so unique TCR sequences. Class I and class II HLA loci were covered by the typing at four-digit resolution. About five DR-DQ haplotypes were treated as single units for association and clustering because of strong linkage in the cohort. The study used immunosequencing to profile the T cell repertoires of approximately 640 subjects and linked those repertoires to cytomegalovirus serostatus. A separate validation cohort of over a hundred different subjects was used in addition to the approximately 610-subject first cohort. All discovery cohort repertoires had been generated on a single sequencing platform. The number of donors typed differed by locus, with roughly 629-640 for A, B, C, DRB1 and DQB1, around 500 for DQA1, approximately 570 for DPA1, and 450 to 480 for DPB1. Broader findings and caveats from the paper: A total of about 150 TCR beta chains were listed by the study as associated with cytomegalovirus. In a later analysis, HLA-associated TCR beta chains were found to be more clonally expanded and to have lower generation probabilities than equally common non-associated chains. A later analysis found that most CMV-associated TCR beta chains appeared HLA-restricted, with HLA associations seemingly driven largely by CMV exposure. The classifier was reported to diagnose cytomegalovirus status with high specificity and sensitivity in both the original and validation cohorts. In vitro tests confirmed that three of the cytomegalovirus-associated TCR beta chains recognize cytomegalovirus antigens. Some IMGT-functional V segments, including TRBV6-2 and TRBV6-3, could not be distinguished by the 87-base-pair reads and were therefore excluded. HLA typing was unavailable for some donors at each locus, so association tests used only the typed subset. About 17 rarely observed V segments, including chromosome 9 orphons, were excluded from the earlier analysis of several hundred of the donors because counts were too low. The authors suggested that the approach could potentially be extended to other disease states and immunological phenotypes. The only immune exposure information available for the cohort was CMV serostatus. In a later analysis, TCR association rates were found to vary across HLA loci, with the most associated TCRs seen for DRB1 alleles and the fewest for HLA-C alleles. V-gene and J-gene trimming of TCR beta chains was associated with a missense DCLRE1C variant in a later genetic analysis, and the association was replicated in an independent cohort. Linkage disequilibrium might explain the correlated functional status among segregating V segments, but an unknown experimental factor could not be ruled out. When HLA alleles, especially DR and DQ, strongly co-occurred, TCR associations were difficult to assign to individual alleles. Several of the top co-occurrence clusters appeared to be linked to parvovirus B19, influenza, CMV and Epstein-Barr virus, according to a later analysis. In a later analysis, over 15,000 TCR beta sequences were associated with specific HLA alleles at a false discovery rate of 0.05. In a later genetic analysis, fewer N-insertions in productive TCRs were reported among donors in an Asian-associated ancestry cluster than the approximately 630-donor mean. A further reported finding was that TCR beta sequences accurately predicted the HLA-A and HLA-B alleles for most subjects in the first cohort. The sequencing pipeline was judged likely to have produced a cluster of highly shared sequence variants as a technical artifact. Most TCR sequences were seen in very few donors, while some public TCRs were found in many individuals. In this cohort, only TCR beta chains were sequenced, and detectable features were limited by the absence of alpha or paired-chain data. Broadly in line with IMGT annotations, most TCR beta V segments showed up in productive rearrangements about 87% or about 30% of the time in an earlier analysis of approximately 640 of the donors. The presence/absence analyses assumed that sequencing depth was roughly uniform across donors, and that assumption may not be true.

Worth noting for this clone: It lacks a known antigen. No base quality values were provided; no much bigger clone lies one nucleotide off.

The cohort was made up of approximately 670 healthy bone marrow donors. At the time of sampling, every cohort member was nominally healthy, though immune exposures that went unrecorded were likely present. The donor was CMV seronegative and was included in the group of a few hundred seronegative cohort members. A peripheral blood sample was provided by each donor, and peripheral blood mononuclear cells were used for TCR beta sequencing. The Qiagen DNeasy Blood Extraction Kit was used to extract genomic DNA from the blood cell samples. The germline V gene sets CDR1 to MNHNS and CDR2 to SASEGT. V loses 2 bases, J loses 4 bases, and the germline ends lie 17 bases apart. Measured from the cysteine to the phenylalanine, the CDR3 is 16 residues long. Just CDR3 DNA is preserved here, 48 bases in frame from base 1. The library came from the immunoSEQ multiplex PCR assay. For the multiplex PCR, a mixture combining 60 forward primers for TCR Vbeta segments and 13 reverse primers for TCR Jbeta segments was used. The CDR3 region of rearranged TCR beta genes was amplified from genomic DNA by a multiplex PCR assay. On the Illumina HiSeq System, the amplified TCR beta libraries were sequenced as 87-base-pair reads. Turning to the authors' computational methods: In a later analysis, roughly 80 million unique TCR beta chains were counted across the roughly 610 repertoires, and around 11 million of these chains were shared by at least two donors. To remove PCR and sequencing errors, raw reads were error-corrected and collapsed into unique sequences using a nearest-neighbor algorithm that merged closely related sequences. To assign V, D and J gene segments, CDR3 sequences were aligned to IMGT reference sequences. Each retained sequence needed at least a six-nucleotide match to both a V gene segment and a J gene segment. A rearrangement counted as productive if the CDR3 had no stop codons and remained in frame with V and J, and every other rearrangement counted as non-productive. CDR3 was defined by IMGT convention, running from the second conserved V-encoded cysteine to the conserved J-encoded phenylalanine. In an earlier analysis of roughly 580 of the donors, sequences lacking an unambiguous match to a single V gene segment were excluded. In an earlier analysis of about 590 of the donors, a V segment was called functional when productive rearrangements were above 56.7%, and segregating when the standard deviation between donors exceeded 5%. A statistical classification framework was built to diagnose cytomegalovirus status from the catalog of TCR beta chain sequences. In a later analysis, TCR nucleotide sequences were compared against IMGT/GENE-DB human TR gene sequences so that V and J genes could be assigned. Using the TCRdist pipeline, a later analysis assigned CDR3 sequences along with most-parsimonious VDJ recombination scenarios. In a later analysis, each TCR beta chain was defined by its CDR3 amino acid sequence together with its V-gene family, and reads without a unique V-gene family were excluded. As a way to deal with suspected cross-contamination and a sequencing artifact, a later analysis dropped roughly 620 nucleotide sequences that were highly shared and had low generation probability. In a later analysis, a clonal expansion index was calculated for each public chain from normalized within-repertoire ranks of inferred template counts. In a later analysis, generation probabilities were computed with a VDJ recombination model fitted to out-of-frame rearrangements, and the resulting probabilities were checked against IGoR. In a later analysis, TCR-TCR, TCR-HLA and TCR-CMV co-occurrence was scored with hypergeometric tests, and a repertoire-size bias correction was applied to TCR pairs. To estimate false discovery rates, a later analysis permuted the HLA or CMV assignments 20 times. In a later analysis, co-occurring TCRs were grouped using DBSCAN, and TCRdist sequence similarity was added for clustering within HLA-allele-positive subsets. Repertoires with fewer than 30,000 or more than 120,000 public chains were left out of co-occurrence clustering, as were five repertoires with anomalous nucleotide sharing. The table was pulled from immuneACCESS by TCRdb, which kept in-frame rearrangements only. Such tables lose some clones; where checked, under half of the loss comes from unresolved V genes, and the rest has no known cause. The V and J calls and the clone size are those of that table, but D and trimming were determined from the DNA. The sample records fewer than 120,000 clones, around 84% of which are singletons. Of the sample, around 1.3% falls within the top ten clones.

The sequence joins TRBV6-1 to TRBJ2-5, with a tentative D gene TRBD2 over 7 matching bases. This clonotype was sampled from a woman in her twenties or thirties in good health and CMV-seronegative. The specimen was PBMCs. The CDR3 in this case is CASSESPGGPGETQYF. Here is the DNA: TGTGCCAGCAGTGAATCCCCCGGGGGGCCCGGAGAGACCCAGTACTTC.